The rows below give T cell receptor beta chains drawn from one sample of a study of cytomegalovirus exposure and HLA in healthy donors. Repertoires were generated with immunoSEQ multiplex PCR, while TCRdb's copy carries only in-frame clones and drops some. The profile shows some 140,000 clones, approximately 80% of them singletons. Sequenced: PBMCs. The receptor source for this set is a woman aged 40 to 50 in good health and CMV-seronegative. Both conserved end residues are part of each CDR3. D genes are given only for firm matches. Only part of the rows carry a size: once, few, many, or a class if the clone is expanded.

d_gene,j_gene,v_gene,abundance,CDR3aa,CDR3nt
.,TRBJ1-5,TRBV7-8,.,CASSSLPWGLNQPQHF,TGTGCCAGCAGCTCGCTACCGTGGGGCCTTAATCAGCCCCAGCATTTT
.,TRBJ1-4,TRBV28,.,CASSSAGEKKLFF,TGTGCCAGCAGCTCCGCGGGGGAGAAAAAACTGTTTTTT
TRBD2,TRBJ2-1,TRBV7-7,once,CASSLAGLAGGWNEQFF,TGTGCTAGCAGCTTAGCCGGACTAGCGGGAGGTTGGAATGAGCAGTTCTTC
TRBD1,TRBJ1-4,TRBV27,.,CASSKWGTGEEKLFF,TGTGCCAGCAGTAAATGGGGGACAGGGGAGGAAAAACTGTTTTTT
.,TRBJ1-1,TRBV6-5,.,CASSYDGELMNTEAFF,TGTGCCAGCAGTTACGATGGAGAACTCATGAACACTGAAGCTTTCTTT
TRBD1,TRBJ2-7,TRBV4-1,.,CASSQDGAGTGVDEQYF,TGCGCCAGCAGCCAAGATGGGGCCGGGACAGGGGTGGACGAGCAGTACTTC
TRBD1,TRBJ2-3,TRBV29-1,.,CSGKTGPGGTDTQYF,TGCAGCGGTAAGACAGGGCCTGGGGGCACAGATACGCAGTATTTT
.,TRBJ2-5,TRBV21-1,.,CASSPRTGGIHQETQYF,TGTGCCAGCAGCCCCCGGACAGGGGGCATACACCAAGAGACCCAGTACTTC
TRBD2,TRBJ2-1,TRBV5-1,.,CASSYGGSLSYNEQFF,TGCGCCAGCAGCTATGGCGGGAGCCTCTCCTACAATGAGCAGTTCTTC
.,TRBJ2-7,TRBV5-6,.,CASSFRGSYEQYF,TGTGCCAGCAGCTTCAGGGGATCCTACGAGCAGTACTTC
.,TRBJ1-2,TRBV27,.,CASSVTGTGGYTF,TGTGCCAGCAGTGTAACAGGGACCGGCGGCTACACCTTC
.,TRBJ1-2,TRBV29-1,.,CSVSPLNREMGSYTF,TGCAGCGTCTCCCCGCTAAACAGGGAGATGGGGAGCTACACCTTC
TRBD1,TRBJ2-7,TRBV27,.,CASSKTGDPYEQYF,TGTGCCAGCAGTAAAACAGGGGACCCTTACGAGCAGTACTTC
TRBD1,TRBJ1-1,TRBV30,.,CAWSPGTVAFF,TGTGCCTGGAGCCCCGGGACAGTAGCTTTCTTT
.,TRBJ2-7,TRBV5-1,.,CASSLQPTDREQYF,TGCGCCAGCAGCCTCCAACCGACAGACCGGGAGCAGTACTTC
.,TRBJ1-5,TRBV19,.,CASTPGVNQPQHF,TGTGCCAGTACCCCAGGGGTCAATCAGCCCCAGCATTTT
TRBD2,TRBJ2-7,TRBV2,.,CASSGFSGGLDYEQYF,TGTGCCAGCAGTGGTTTTAGCGGGGGGCTCGACTACGAGCAGTACTTC